The following is a T cell receptor (beta chain) sequence with its context. It lacks a known antigen. No quality values exist for individual bases; no much larger clone is one base distant. TCRbeta CDR3 regions were amplified from genomic DNA by means of the immunoSEQ Assay, a bias-controlled multiplex PCR. Regarding the original processing steps: The number of nucleated cells in each sample was estimated from the amplification of reference gene primers within the assay. To quantify the absolute abundance of each unique TCRbeta CDR3 rearrangement, sequence reads were collapsed and filtered. For each sample, productive Simpson clonality was calculated as the square root of Simpson's diversity index over productive rearrangements. TCRdb retrieved this table from immuneACCESS and kept in-frame rearrangements only. Not all clones are present; in checked studies, unresolved V genes account for under half, and no reason is known for the remainder. V and J calls and clone size are copied from that table; D and trimming were computed from the DNA. The sample data list under 40,000 clones, and 75% to 90% of these were observed just once. The ten top clones hold over 9% of the sample.

This record comes from a study of blood T cell repertoires in COVID-19 (dated by TCRdb to the early 2020s). Regarding the complete study: Samples from collaborators originated in the United States, Italy and Spain and spanned both the acute and convalescent phases of COVID-19. The material from the prospective study consisted of cDNA or gDNA derived from T cells, B-cell-depleted T cells, or PBMCs. The dataset comprised deeply sampled blood TCRbeta repertoires from subjects exposed to, actively infected with, or recovered from COVID-19. The repertoires were released in a freely available public database intended as a resource for research on the immune response to SARS-CoV-2. The samples were drawn from two sources: the first 160 participants of the ongoing ImmuneRACE study, and 1,200 or so subjects contributed by 6 global collaborators. Sample metadata almost always included a de-identified subject ID, COVID-19 status, age in years and sex. Where available, HLA class I and class II types were taken from metadata supplied by the sample provider and were not determined by assay-based typing. What the work shows at the level of the full study, not this receptor alone: Clinical and demographic metadata were provided uncurated, with the amount varying by source and participant.

Whole blood was collected in K2EDTA tubes by collaborating institutions according to the institutions' own protocols. Collaborator samples were shipped for TCRbeta analysis as frozen whole blood, isolated PBMCs, or DNA extracted from either sample type. Taken from the germline V gene, the CDR1 and CDR2 loops are SGDLS and YYNGEE. The CDR3 numbers 15 residues from cysteine through phenylalanine. Only the CDR3 portion is preserved as DNA: 45 bases, with reading frame beginning at the first base. Deletion took 3 bases off V and 1 base off J, with a span of 13 bases between the germline ends. This clonotype was obtained from an elderly man with active COVID-19. The chain couples TRBV9 to TRBJ2-5, with TRBD1 perhaps the D gene, on 6 matching bases. Sequencing was carried out using peripheral blood. CDR3 sequence: CASSERWGLQETQYF. The DNA sequence reads TGTGCCAGCAGCGAAAGATGGGGGCTCCAAGAGACCCAGTACTTC.